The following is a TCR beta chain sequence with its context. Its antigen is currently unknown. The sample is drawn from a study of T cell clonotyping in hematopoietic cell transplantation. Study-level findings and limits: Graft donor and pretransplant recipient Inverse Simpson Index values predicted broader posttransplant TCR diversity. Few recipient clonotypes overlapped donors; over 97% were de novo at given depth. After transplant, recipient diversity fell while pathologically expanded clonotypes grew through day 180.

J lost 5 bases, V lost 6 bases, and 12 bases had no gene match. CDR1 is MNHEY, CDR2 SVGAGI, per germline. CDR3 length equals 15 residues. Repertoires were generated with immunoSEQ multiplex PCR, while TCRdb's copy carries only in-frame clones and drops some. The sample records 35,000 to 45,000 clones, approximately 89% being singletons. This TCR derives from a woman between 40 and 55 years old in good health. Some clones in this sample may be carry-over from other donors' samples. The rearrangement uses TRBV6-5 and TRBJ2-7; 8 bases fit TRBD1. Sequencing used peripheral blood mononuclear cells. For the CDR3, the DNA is TGTGCCAGCAGCCACCCCCGGACAGGGATAGACGAGCAGTACTTC. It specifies CASSHPRTGIDEQYF.